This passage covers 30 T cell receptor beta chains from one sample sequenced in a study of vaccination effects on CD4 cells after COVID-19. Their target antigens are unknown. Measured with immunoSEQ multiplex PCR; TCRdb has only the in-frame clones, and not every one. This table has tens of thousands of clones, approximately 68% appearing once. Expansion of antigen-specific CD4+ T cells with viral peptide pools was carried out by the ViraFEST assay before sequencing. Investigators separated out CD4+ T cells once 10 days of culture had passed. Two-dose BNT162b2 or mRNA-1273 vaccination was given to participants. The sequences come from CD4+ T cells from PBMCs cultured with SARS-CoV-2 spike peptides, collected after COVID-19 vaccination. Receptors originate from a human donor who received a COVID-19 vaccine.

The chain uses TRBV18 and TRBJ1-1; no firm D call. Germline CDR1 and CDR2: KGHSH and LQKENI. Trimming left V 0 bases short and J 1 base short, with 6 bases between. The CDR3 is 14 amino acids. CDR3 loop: CASSPPYQNTEAFF. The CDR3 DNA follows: TGTGCCAGCTCACCACCGTACCAGAACACTGAAGCTTTCTTT.

CDR3 sequence reads: CASSLRQGSTGELFF. Written as DNA, the CDR3 is TGCGCCAGCAGCTTAAGACAGGGAAGCACCGGGGAGCTGTTTTTT. The chain carries TRBV5-1 and TRBJ2-2, with 7 bases that match TRBD1. CDR3 length: 15 residues. V lost 2 bases to trimming and J lost 4 bases; unmatched junction nucleotides: 5. Germline CDR1 is SGHRS and CDR2 is YFSETQ.

CDR3 sequence: CASRWALVTSREAPLAYNEQFF. CDR3 nucleotides: TGTGCCAGCAGGTGGGCCCTAGTTACGTCACGGGAGGCACCCCTGGCCTACAATGAGCAGTTCTTC. The J gene is TRBJ2-1, the V gene TRBV2; 7 positions match TRBD2. The CDR3 spans 22 residues. J was trimmed by 2 bases and V by 6 bases; bases with no gene match: 28. The germline V gene encodes CDR1 SNHLY and CDR2 FYNNEI.

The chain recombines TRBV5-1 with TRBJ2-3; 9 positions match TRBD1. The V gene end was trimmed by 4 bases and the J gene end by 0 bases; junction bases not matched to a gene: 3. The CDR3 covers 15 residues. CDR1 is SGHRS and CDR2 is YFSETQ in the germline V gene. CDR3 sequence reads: CASSLDRGSTDTQYF. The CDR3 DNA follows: TGCGCCAGCAGCCTAGACAGGGGGAGCACAGATACGCAGTATTTT. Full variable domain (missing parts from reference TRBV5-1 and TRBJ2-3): KAGVTQTPRYLIKTRGQQVTLSCSPISGHRSVSWYQQTPGQGLQFLFEYFSETQRNKGNFPGRFSGRQFSNSRSEMNVSTLELGDSALYLCASSLDRGSTDTQYFGPGTRLTVL.

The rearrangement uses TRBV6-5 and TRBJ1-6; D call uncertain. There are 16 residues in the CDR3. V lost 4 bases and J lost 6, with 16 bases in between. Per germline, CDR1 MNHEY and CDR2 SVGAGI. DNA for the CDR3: TGTGCCAGCAGTTTCCGAGCCGGGATCTCTAATTCACCCCTCCACTTT. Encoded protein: CASSFRAGISNSPLHF.

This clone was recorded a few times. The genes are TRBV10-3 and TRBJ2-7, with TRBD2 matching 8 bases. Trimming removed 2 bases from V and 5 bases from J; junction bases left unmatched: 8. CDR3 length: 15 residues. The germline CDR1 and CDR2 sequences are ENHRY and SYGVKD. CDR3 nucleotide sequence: TGTGCCATCAGTGAGAGGACGGGGGGGCGGGACGAGCAGTACTTC. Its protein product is CAISERTGGRDEQYF.

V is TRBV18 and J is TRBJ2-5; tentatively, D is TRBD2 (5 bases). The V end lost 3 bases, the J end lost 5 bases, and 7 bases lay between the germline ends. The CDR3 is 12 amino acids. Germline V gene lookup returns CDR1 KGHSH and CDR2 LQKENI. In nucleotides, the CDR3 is TGTGCCAGCTCACCGGGAGAGGAGACCCAGTACTTC. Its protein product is CASSPGEETQYF.

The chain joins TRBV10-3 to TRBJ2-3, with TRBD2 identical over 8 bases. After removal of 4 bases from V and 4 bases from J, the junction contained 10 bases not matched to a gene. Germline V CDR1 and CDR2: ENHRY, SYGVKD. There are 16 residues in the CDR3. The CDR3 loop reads CAISAYSGGGADTQYF. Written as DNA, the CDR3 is TGTGCCATCAGTGCTTATTCGGGAGGGGGGGCAGATACGCAGTATTTT.

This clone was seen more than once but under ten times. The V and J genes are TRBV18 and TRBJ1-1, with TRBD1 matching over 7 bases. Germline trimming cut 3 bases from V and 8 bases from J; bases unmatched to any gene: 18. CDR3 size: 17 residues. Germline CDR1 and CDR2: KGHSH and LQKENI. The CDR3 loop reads CASSPLNRGGRGSEAFF. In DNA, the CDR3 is TGTGCCAGCTCACCTTTAAACAGGGGCGGTCGAGGTAGCGAAGCTTTCTTT.

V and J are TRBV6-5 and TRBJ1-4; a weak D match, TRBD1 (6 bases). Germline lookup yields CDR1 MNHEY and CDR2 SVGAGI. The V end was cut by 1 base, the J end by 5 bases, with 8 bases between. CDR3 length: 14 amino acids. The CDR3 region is CASSYLQGNEKLFF. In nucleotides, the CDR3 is TGTGCCAGCAGTTACTTACAGGGAAATGAAAAACTGTTTTTT.

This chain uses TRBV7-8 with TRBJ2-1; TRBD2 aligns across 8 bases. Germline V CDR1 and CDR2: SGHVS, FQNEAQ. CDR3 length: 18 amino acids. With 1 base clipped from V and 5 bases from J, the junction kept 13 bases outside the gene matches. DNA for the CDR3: TGTGCCAGCAGCTTAGTGGGACTAGATCTCGCCGGTAACAATGAGCAGTTCTTC. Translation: CASSLVGLDLAGNNEQFF.

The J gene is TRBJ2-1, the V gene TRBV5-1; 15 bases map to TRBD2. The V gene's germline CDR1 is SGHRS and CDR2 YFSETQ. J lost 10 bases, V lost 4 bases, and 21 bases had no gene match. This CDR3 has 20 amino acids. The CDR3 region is CASSTGLAGGTIGFPEEQFF. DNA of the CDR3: TGCGCCAGCAGCACGGGACTAGCGGGAGGAACCATCGGATTTCCAGAAGAGCAGTTCTTC.

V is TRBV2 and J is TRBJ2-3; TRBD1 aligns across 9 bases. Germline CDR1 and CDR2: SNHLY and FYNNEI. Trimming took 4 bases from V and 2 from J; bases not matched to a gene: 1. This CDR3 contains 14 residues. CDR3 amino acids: CASSVQGATDTQYF. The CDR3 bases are TGTGCCAGCAGTGTACAGGGGGCCACAGATACGCAGTATTTT.

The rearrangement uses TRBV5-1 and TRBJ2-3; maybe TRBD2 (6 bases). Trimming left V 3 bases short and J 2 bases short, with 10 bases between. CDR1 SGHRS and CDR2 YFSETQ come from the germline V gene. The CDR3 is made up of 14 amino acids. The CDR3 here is CASSWGDFTDTQYF. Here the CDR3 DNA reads TGCGCCAGCAGCTGGGGGGACTTCACAGATACGCAGTATTTT.

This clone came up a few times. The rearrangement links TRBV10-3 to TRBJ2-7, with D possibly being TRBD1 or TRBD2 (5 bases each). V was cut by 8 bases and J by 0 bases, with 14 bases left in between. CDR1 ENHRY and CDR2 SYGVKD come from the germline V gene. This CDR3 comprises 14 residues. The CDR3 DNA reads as TGTGCCATCGGCGCCGGGACGCCCTCCTACGAGCAGTACTTC. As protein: CAIGAGTPSYEQYF.

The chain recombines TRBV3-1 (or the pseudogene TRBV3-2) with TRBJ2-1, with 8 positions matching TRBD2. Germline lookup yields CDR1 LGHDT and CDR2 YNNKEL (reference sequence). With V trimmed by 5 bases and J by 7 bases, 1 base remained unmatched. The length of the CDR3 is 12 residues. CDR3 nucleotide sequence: TGTGCCAGCAGCACGGGAGGGAATGAGCAGTTCTTC. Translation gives CASSTGGNEQFF.

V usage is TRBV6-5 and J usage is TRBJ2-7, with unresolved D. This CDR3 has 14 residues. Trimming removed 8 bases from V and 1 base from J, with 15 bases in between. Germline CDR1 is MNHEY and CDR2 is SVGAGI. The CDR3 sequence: CASLSEVASYEQYF. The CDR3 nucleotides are TGTGCCAGCTTATCCGAGGTAGCTTCCTACGAGCAGTACTTC.

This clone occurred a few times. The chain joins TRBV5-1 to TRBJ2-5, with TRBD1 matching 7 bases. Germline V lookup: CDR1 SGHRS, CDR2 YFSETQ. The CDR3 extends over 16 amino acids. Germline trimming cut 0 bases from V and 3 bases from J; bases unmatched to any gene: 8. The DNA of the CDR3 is TGCGCCAGCAGCTTGGGGCTAGGACAGGTAGAAGAGACCCAGTACTTC. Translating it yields CASSLGLGQVEETQYF. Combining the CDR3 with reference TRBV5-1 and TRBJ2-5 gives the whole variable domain KAGVTQTPRYLIKTRGQQVTLSCSPISGHRSVSWYQQTPGQGLQFLFEYFSETQRNKGNFPGRFSGRQFSNSRSEMNVSTLELGDSALYLCASSLGLGQVEETQYFGPGTRLLVL.

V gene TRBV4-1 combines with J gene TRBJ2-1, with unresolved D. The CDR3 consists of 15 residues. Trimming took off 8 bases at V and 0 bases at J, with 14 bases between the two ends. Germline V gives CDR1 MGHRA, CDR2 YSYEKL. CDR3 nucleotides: TGCGCCAGCTCTCTTCCAAAGAGCTCCTACAATGAGCAGTTCTTC. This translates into CASSLPKSSYNEQFF.

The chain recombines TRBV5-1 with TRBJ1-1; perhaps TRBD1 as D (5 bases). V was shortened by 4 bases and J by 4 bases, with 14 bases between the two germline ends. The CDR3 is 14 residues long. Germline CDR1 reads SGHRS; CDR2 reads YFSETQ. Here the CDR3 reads CASSAADGGTEAFF. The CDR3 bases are TGCGCCAGCAGCGCGGCTGACGGGGGCACTGAAGCTTTCTTT.

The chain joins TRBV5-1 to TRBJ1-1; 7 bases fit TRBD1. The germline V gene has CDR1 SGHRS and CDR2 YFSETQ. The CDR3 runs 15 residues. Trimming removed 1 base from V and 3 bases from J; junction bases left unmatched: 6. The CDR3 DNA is TGCGCCAGCAGCTTGTCTCCAGGGGGGGACACTGAAGCTTTCTTT. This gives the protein CASSLSPGGDTEAFF.

The CDR3 loop reads CASSLGGGETQYF. The CDR3 DNA reads TGTGCCAGCAGCTTGGGGGGTGGCGAGACCCAGTACTTC. The chain uses TRBV12-3 or TRBV12-4 and TRBJ2-5; possible D gene TRBD2, 6 bases. The CDR3 has 13 residues. V was pared by 6 bases and J by 5 bases, with 13 bases between.

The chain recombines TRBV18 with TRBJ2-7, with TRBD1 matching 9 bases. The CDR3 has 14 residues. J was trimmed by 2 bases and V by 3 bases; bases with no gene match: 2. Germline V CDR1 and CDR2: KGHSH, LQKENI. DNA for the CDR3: TGTGCCAGCTCACCTGGGACAGGGCCCTACGAGCAGTACTTC. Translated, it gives CASSPGTGPYEQYF.

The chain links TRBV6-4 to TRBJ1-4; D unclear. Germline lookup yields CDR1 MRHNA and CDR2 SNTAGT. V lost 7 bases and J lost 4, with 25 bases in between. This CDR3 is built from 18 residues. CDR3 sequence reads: CASIFMGEQTESNEKLFF. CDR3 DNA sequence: TGTGCCAGCATTTTTATGGGTGAGCAAACCGAAAGTAATGAAAAACTGTTTTTT.

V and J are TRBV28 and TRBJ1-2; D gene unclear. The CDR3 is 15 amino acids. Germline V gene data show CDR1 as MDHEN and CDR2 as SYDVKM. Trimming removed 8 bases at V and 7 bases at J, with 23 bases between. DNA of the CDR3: TGTGCCAGCTCTTCTACCGGACGATTTCCTGGTGGCTACACCTTC. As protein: CASSSTGRFPGGYTF.

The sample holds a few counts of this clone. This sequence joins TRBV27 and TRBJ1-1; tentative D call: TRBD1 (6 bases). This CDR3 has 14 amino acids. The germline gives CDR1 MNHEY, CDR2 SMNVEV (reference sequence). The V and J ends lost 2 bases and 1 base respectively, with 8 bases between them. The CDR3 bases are TGTGCCAGCAGTTTAGTGGGGGCGAACACTGAAGCTTTCTTT. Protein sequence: CASSLVGANTEAFF.

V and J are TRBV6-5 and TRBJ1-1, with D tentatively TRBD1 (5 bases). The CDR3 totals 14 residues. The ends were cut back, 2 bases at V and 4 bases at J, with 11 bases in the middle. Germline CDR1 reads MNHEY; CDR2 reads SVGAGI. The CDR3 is CASSYAGGRTEAFF. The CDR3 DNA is TGTGCCAGCAGTTACGCGGGGGGACGCACTGAAGCTTTCTTT.

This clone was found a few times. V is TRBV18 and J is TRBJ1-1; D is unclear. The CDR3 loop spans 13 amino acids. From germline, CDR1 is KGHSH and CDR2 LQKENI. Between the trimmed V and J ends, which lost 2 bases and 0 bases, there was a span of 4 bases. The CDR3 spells CASSPFLNTEAFF. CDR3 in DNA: TGTGCCAGCTCACCATTCCTGAACACTGAAGCTTTCTTT.

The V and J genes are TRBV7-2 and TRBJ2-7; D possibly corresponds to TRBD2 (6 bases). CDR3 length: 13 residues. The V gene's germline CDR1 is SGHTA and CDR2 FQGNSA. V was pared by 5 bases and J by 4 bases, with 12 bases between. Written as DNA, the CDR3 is TGTGCCAGCAGCGTGATCAGCGGGTACGAGCAGTACTTC. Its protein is CASSVISGYEQYF.

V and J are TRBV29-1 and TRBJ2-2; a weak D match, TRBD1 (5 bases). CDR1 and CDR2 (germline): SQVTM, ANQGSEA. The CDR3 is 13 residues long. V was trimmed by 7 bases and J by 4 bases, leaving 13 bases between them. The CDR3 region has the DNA TGCAGCGCGAGAACAGGATCCACCGGGGAGCTGTTTTTT. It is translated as CSARTGSTGELFF.